The TCR beta chain described here comes from a study of T cell responses to AZD1222 COVID-19 vaccine. Study-wide points: After two AZD1222 doses, spike-specific TCR breadth and depth rose versus day 0. Clonal diversity was possibly underestimated; the donors were predominantly white British and more often female. Only a handful of AZD1222 recipients tested seropositive at baseline. It was only after the peak T cell response that any repertoires were sampled.

As to this clone: Its target is unknown.

Method: immunoSEQ multiplex PCR; TCRdb's copy keeps in-frame clones and lacks some. Of roughly 50,000 clones in the sample, roughly 90% are singletons; the top ten hold about 14%. The input for sequencing was peripheral blood, taken 28 days after the second AZD1222 dose. The TCR comes from an adult who received the AZD1222 COVID-19 vaccine.

CDR3 in DNA: TGTGCCAGCAGTTTTCGCTTGGGCGGGGAGCTGTTTTTT. The encoded protein is CASSFRLGGELFF. V usage is TRBV6-5 and J usage is TRBJ2-2, with no clear D. The ends were cut back, 4 bases at V and 7 bases at J, with 10 bases in the middle. Per germline, CDR1 MNHEY and CDR2 SVGAGI. The CDR3 is 13 amino acids.